A selection of T cell receptor beta chains follows, all from one sample in a study of shared clonotypes between healthy human individuals. The assay was immunoSEQ multiplex PCR, and TCRdb's table has in-frame clones only and misses some. The table has around 700,000 clones, around two thirds seen once; the top ten hold less than 2%. The sequenced sample consisted of memory CD4+ T cells sorted from blood. These receptors came from a woman in her 30s in good health. The CDR3 runs from the conserved cysteine through the conserved F or W. A D gene is named only where the DNA matches it firmly. Size tells how often a clone was seen (once, few, many) or the class of an expanded clone, and some rows leave it out.

d_call j_call clone_size v_call cdr3_aa cdr3_nt
TRBD2 TRBJ2-1 . TRBV28 CASRHFTSGRVDEQFF TGTGCCAGCAGACACTTCACTAGCGGGAGGGTCGATGAGCAGTTCTTC
. TRBJ2-7 few TRBV6-4 CASTMGTGSYEQYF TGTGCCAGCACTATGGGGACGGGCTCCTACGAGCAGTACTTC
. TRBJ1-2 . TRBV5-1 CASSLGGNSDGYGYTF TGCGCCAGCAGCTTGGGGGGAAACTCCGACGGCTATGGCTACACCTTC
. TRBJ2-1 few TRBV5-1 CASSLDSPYYNEQFF TGCGCCAGCAGCTTGGACAGTCCCTACTACAATGAGCAGTTCTTC
TRBD2 TRBJ2-3 . TRBV29-1 CSVPREGWVDTQYF TGCAGCGTTCCCCGGGAGGGCTGGGTGGATACGCAGTATTTT
. TRBJ2-1 few TRBV7-2 CASSLDGVAYNEQFF TGTGCCAGCAGCCTTGACGGTGTGGCCTACAATGAGCAGTTCTTC
TRBD1 TRBJ2-7 . TRBV7-9 CASSPGQGADEQYF TGTGCCAGCAGCCCGGGACAGGGGGCCGACGAGCAGTACTTC
. TRBJ1-1 . TRBV9 CASSVASDWEQGEAFF TGTGCCAGCAGCGTAGCTTCGGATTGGGAACAGGGTGAAGCTTTCTTT
. TRBJ2-7 . TRBV30 CAWSPGGLAYEQYF TGTGCCTGGAGCCCTGGGGGGCTAGCCTACGAGCAGTACTTC
. TRBJ2-7 once TRBV7-3 CASSPDAIQGTYEQYF TGTGCCAGCAGCCCAGACGCCATTCAGGGGACGTACGAGCAGTACTTC
. TRBJ1-1 . TRBV28 CASSFSPFEAFF TGTGCCAGCAGTTTTTCACCCTTTGAAGCTTTCTTT
TRBD1 TRBJ2-7 . TRBV19 CASKGTGVTGEQYF TGTGCCAGTAAGGGGACAGGGGTGACGGGGGAGCAGTACTTC
TRBD2 TRBJ2-1 . TRBV5-1 CASSSAGTSLGDEQFF TGCGCCAGCAGCTCAGCGGGGACTAGCCTCGGGGATGAGCAGTTCTTC
. TRBJ2-1 once TRBV28 CASRTLTREQFF TGTGCCAGCCGGACCCTTACAAGAGAGCAGTTCTTC
TRBD2 TRBJ2-1 . TRBV18 CASSPPGLAGKNEQFF TGTGCCAGCTCACCACCTGGCCTAGCGGGAAAGAATGAGCAGTTCTTC
TRBD2 TRBJ2-1 . TRBV27 CASSLRWEGEQFF TGTGCCAGCAGTTTACGGTGGGAGGGTGAGCAGTTCTTC
. TRBJ2-1 . TRBV11-2 CASSSDGQYYNEQFF TGTGCCAGCAGCTCCGACGGACAGTATTACAATGAGCAGTTCTTC
. TRBJ2-5 . TRBV6-1 CASSETGTKETQYF TGTGCCAGCAGTGAGACCGGGACAAAAGAGACCCAGTACTTC
. TRBJ1-2 . TRBV18 CASSPSSVGNYGYTF TGTGCCAGCTCACCTAGCAGCGTCGGGAACTATGGCTACACCTTC
TRBD1 TRBJ2-5 . TRBV29-1 CSVWTGLGETQYF TGCAGCGTCTGGACAGGGTTAGGCGAGACCCAGTACTTC